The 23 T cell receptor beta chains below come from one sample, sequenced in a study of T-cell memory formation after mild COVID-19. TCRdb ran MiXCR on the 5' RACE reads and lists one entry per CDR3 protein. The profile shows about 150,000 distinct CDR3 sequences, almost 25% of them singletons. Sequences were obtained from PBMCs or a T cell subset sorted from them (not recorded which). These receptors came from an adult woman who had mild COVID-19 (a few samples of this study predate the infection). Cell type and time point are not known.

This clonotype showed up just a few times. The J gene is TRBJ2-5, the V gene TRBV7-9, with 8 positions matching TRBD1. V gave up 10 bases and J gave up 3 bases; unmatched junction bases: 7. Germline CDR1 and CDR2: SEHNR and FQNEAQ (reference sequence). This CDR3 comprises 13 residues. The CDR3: CATRTGFEETQYF. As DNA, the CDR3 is TGTGCCACCAGGACAGGGTTTGAAGAGACCCAGTACTTC.

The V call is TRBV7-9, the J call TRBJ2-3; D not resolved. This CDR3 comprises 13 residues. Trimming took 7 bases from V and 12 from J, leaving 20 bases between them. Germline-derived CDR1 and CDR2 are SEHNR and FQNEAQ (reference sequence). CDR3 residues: CASTQSGHALQYF. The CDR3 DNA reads TGTGCCAGCACCCAATCGGGCCATGCCCTTCAGTATTTT.

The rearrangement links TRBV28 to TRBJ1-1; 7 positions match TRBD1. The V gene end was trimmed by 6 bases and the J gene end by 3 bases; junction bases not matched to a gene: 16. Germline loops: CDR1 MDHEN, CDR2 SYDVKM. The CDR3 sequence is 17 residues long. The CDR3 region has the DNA TGTGCCAGCAGCCTAAAGGGGGCTTCTCGGGCGGACACTGAAGCTTTCTTT. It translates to CASSLKGASRADTEAFF.

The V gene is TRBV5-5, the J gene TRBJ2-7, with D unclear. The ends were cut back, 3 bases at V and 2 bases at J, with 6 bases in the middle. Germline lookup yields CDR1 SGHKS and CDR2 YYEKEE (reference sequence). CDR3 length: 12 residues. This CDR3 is CASSSDAYEQYF. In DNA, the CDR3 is TGTGCCAGCAGCTCGGACGCCTACGAGCAGTACTTC.

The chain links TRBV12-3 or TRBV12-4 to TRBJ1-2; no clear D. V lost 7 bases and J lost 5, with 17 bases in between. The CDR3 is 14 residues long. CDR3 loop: CASTSLTEPYGYTF. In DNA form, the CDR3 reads TGTGCCAGCACCTCTCTTACAGAACCTTATGGCTACACCTTC.

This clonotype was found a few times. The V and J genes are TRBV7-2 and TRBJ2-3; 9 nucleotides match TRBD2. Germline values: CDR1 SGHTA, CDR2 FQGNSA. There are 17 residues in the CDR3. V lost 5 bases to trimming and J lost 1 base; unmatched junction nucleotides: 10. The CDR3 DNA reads TGTGCCAGCAGCCTATCTATAGCGGGAGCTGGCACAGATACGCAGTATTTT. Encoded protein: CASSLSIAGAGTDTQYF.

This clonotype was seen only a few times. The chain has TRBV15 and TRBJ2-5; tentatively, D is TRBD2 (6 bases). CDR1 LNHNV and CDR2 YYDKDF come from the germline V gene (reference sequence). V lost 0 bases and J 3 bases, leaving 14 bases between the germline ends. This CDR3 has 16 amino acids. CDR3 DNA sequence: TGTGCCACCAGCAGAGATTCCTTCGGGGGAAAAGAGACCCAGTACTTC. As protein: CATSRDSFGGKETQYF.

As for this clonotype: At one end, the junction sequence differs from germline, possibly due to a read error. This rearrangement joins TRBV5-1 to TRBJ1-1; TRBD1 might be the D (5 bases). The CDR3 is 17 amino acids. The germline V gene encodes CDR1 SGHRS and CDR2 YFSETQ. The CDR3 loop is CASGLARVQRPNTEAFF. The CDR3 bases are TGCGCCAGCGGCTTGGCCAGGGTCCAGCGCCCAAACACTGAAGCTTTCTTT.

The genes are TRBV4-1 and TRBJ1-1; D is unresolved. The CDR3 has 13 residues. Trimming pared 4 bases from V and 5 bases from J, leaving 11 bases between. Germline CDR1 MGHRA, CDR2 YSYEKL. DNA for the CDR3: TGCGCCAGCAGCCGCTCCGGTGCTACTGAAGCTTTCTTT. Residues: CASSRSGATEAFF.

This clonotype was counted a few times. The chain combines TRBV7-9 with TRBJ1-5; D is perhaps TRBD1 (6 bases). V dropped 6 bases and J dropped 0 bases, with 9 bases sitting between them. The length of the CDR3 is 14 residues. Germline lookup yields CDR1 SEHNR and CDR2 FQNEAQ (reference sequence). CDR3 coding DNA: TGTGCCAGCAGTAACAGGGATAGCAATCAGCCCCAGCATTTT. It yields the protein CASSNRDSNQPQHF.

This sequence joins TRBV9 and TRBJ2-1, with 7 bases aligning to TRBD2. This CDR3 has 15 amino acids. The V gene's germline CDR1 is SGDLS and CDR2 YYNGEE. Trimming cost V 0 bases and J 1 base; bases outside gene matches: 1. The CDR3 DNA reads TGTGCCAGCAGCGTAGGGGGGGGATCCTACAATGAGCAGTTCTTC. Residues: CASSVGGGSYNEQFF. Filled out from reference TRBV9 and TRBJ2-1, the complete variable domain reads DSGVTQTPKHLITATGQRVTLRCSPRSGDLSVYWYQQSLDQGLQFLIQYYNGEERAKGNILERFSAQQFPDLHSELNLSSLELGDSALYFCASSVGGGSYNEQFFGPGTRLTVL.

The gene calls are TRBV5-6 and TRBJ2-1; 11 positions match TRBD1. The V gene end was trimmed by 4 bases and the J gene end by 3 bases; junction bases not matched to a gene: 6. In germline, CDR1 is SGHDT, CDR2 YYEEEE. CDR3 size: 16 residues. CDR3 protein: CASSPGGTGGYNEQFF. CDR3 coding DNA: TGTGCCAGCAGCCCGGGGGGGACAGGGGGCTACAATGAGCAGTTCTTC.

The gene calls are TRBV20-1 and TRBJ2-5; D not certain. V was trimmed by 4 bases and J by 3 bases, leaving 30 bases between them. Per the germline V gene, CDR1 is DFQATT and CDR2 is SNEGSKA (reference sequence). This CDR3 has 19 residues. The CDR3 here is CSATHGVADRVLIEETQYF. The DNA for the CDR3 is TGCAGTGCTACCCATGGGGTGGCAGATAGGGTGCTGATCGAAGAGACCCAGTACTTC.

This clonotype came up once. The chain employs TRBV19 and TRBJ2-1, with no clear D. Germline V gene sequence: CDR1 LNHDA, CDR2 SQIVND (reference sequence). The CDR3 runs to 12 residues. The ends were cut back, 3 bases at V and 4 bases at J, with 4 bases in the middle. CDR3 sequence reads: CASSIDYNEQFF. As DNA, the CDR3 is TGTGCCAGTAGTATTGATTACAATGAGCAGTTCTTC.

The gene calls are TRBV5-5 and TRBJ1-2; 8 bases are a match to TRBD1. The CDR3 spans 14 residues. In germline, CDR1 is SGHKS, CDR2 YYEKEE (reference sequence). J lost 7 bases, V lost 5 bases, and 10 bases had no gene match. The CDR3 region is CASRVGTGAGGYTF. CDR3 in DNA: TGTGCCAGCAGAGTCGGGACAGGCGCAGGTGGCTACACCTTC.

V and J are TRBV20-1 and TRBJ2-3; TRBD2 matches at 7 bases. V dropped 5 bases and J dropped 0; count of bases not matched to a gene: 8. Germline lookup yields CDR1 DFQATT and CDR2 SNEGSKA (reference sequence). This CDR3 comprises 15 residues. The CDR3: CSAQTSGESTDTQYF. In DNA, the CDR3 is TGCAGTGCTCAGACGAGCGGGGAAAGCACAGATACGCAGTATTTT.

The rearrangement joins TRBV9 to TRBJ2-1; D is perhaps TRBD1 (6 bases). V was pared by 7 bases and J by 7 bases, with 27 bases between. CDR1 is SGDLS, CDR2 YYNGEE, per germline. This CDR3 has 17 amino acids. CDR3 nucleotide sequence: TGTGCCAGCGGGTCGGCACCCCGGGACACCCGACCGAATGAGCAGTTCTTC. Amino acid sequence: CASGSAPRDTRPNEQFF.

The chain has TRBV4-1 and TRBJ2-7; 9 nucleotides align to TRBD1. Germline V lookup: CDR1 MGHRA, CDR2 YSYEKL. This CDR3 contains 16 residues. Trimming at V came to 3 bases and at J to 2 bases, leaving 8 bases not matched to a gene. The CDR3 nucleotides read TGCGCCAGCAGCCAGAGCACAGGGGGCCTCACCTACGAGCAGTACTTC. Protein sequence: CASSQSTGGLTYEQYF.

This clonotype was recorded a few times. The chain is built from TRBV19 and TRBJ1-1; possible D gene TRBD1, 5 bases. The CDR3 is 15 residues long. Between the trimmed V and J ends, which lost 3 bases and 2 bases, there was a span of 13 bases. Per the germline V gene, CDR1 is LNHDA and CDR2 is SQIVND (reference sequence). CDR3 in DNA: TGTGCCAGTAGTATTGAGGACACGCCTAACACTGAAGCTTTCTTT. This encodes CASSIEDTPNTEAFF.

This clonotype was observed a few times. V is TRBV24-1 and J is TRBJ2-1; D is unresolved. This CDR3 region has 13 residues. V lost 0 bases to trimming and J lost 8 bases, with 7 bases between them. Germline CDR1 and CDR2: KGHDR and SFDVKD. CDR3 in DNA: TGTGCCACCAGTGATTTGGAGGTCCATGAGCAGTTCTTC. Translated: CATSDLEVHEQFF.

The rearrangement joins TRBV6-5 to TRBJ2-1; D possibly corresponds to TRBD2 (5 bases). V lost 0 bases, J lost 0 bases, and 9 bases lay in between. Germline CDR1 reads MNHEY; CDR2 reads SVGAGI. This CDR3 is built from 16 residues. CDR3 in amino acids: CASSYSSGDSYNEQFF. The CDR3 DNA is TGTGCCAGCAGTTACTCCAGCGGAGACTCCTACAATGAGCAGTTCTTC.

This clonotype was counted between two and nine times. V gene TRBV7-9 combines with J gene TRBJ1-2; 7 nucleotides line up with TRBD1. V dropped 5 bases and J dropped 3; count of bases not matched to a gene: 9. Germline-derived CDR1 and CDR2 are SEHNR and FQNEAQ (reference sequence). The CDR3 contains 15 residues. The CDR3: CASSPPTGYHYGYTF. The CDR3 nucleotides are TGTGCCAGCAGCCCCCCGACAGGGTATCACTATGGCTACACCTTC.

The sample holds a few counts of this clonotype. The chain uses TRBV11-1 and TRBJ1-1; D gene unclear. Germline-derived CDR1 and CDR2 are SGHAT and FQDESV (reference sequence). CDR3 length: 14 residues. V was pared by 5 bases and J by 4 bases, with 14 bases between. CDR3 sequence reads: CASSQRLAGTEAFF. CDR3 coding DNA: TGTGCCAGCAGCCAACGATTAGCAGGCACTGAAGCTTTCTTT. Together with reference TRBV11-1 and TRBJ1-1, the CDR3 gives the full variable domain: EAEVAQSPRYKITEKSQAVAFWCDPISGHATLYWYRQILGQGPELLVQFQDESVVDDSQLPKDRFSAERLKGVDSTLKIQPAELGDSAMYLCASSQRLAGTEAFFGQGTRLTVV.